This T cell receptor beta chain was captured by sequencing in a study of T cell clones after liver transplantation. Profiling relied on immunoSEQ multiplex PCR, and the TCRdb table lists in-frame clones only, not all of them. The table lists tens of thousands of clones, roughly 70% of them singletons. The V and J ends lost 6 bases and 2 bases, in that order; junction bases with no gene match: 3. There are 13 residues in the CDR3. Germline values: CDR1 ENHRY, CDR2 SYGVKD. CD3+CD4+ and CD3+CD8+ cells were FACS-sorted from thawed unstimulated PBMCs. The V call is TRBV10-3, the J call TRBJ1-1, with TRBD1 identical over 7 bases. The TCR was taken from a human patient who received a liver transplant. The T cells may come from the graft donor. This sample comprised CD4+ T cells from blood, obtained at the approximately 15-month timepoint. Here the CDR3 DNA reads TGTGCCATCAGCGGGACAGCTAACACTGAAGCTTTCTTT. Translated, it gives CAISGTANTEAFF.